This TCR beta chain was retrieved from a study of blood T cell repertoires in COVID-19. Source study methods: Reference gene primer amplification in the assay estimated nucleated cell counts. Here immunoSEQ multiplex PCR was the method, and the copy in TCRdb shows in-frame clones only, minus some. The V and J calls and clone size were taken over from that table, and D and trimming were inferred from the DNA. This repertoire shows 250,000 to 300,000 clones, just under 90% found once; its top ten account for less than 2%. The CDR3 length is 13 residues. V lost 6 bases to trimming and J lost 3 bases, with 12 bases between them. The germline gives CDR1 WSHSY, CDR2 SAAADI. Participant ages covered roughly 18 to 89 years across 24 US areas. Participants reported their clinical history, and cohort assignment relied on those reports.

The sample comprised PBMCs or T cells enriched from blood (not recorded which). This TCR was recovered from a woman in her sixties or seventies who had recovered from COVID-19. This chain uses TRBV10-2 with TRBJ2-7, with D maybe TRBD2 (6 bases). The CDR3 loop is CASSWGDLYEQYF. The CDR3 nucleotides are TGCGCCAGCAGCTGGGGGGATCTCTACGAGCAGTACTTC.